This T cell receptor (beta chain) was obtained from a study of T cell changes during pregnancy in multiple sclerosis. Sequenced by immunoSEQ multiplex PCR; TCRdb stores in-frame clones only, minus some. The data contain about 110,000 clones, under 95% of them singletons. Germline CDR1 is MNHEY and CDR2 is SMNVEV (reference sequence). The CDR3 length is 13 residues. The V and J ends lost 5 bases and 0 bases respectively, with 8 bases between them. The gene calls are TRBV27 and TRBJ2-7; possible D gene TRBD1, 6 bases. Specimen: peripheral blood, collected before pregnancy. The clonotype comes from a female donor with multiple sclerosis, enrolled in a pregnancy study. The CDR3, as DNA: TGTGCCAGCAGTCTGACAGGCTCCTACGAGCAGTACTTC. Translation: CASSLTGSYEQYF.